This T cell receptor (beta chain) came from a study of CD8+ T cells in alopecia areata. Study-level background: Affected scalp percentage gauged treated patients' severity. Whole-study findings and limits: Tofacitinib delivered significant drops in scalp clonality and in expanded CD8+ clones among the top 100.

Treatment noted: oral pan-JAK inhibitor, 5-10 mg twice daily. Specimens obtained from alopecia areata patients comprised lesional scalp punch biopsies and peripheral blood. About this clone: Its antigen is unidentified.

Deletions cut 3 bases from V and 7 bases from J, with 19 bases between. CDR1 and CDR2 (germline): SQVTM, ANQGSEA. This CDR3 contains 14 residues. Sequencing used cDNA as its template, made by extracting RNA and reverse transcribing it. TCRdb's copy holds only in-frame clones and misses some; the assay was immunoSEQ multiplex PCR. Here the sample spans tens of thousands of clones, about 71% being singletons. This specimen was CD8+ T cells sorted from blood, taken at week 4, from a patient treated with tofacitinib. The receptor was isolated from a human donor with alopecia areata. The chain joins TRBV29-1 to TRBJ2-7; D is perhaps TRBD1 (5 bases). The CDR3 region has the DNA TGCAGCGTTGAGTGGGCAGGGAAAGAGAGGGAGCAGTACTTC. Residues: CSVEWAGKEREQYF.